Below, 13 T cell receptor beta chains from the same sample are listed, as sequenced in a study of shared clonotypes between healthy human individuals. TCRdb's copy holds only in-frame clones and misses some; the assay was immunoSEQ multiplex PCR. Among about 680,000 clones listed, 92% were seen once. CD45RO-negative CD8 cells positively selected for CCR7 made up the naive population, which excluded terminally differentiated effector memory CD45RA+ cells. The sample comprised naive CD8+ T cells sorted from blood. These receptors all stem from a man aged 25-45 years in good health.

Here the CDR3 reads CASSLAGDSYEQYF. In DNA form, the CDR3 reads TGTGCCAGCAGCTTAGCTGGAGACAGCTACGAGCAGTACTTC. The chain combines TRBV7-6 with TRBJ2-7, with D possibly TRBD1 on 5 matching bases. The CDR3 contains 14 residues. The ends were cut back, 0 bases at V and 3 bases at J, with 9 bases in the middle. From germline, CDR1 is SGHVS and CDR2 FNYEAQ. Full variable domain (remainder filled in from reference TRBV7-6 and TRBJ2-7): GAGVSQSPRYKVTKRGQDVALRCDPISGHVSLYWYRQALGQGPEFLTYFNYEAQQDKSGLPNDRFSAERPEGSISTLTIQRTEQRDSAMYRCASSLAGDSYEQYFGPGTRLTVT.

CDR3 in amino acids: CASSFLETANTGELFF. CDR3 bases: TGTGCCAGCAGCTTTCTCGAGACAGCAAACACCGGGGAGCTGTTTTTT. This chain uses TRBV7-9 with TRBJ2-2, with D possibly TRBD1 on 5 matching bases. V dropped 3 bases and J dropped 2 bases, with 13 bases sitting between them. CDR1 is SEHNR and CDR2 is FQNEAQ in the germline V gene (reference sequence). The CDR3 extends over 16 amino acids.

The chain couples TRBV28 to TRBJ2-7, with unresolved D. Germline V gene data show CDR1 as MDHEN and CDR2 as SYDVKM. Trimming shortened V by 5 bases and J by 6 bases, and 8 bases separated the two germline ends. The CDR3 has 11 residues. CDR3 nucleotide sequence: TGTGCCAGCAGTCCTCCTCGCGAGCAGTACTTC. Amino acids: CASSPPREQYF.

This chain uses TRBV27 with TRBJ2-5; D perhaps matches TRBD2 (7 bases). V was shortened by 0 bases and J by 12 bases, with 23 bases between the two germline ends. Per germline, CDR1 MNHEY and CDR2 SMNVEV (reference sequence). The CDR3 is made up of 16 amino acids. The CDR3 bases are TGTGCCAGCAGTTTATCCCGCTTGGGGAGGGGGAGAGTGGAGTACTTC. Translating it yields CASSLSRLGRGRVEYF.

This clone was counted a few times. The chain carries TRBV6-1 and TRBJ2-7; D gene unclear. This CDR3 comprises 13 residues. Germline V gene sequence: CDR1 MNHNS, CDR2 SASEGT. With 6 bases removed from V and 0 bases from J, the gap between germline ends came to 9 bases. CDR3 nucleotide sequence: TGTGCCAGCAGCTACGCAGGCTCCTACGAGCAGTACTTC. Protein product: CASSYAGSYEQYF.

The J gene is TRBJ1-1, the V gene TRBV9; no firm D call. The germline V and J ends were trimmed by 7 bases and 1 base, with 5 bases remaining between them. Germline loops: CDR1 SGDLS, CDR2 YYNGEE. The length of the CDR3 is 11 residues. CDR3 sequence: CASLTNTEAFF. The CDR3 nucleotides are TGTGCCAGCTTGACGAACACTGAAGCTTTCTTT.

This clone turned up a few times. The gene calls are TRBV12-1 and TRBJ2-3; TRBD1, the D gene given by the table, was not confirmed from the DNA. TRBV12-1 is designated a pseudogene. The CDR3 runs 16 residues. CDR3 sequence reads: CASSVNRGYFTDTQYF. The CDR3 region has the DNA TGTGCCAGCAGCGTAAACAGGGGGTATTTCACAGATACGCAGTATTTT.

The chain is built from TRBV2 and TRBJ2-1; TRBD2 matches at 14 bases. V trimming: 6 bases; J trimming: 4 bases; junction bases outside the gene matches: 2. The CDR3 sequence is 15 residues long. The germline gives CDR1 SNHLY, CDR2 FYNNEI. CDR3 nucleotide sequence: TGTGCCAGCAGGGGACTAGCGGGAGATTACAATGAGCAGTTCTTC. It encodes CASRGLAGDYNEQFF.

J is TRBJ2-2 and V is TRBV5-1; 14 nucleotides align to TRBD2. CDR1 SGHRS and CDR2 YFSETQ come from the germline V gene. J was trimmed by 6 bases and V by 7 bases; bases with no gene match: 14. This CDR3 region has 18 residues. CDR3 nucleotide sequence: TGCGCCAGCCGCCCCTTGACTAGCGGGAGGGCCTTCTCCGGGGAGCTGTTTTTT. This codes for CASRPLTSGRAFSGELFF.

The chain joins TRBV4-1 to TRBJ1-3, with 7 bases lining up with TRBD1. This CDR3 comprises 15 residues. In germline, CDR1 is MGHRA, CDR2 YSYEKL. Unmatched junction bases numbered 7, after V lost 4 bases and J lost 4 bases. The CDR3: CASSPGGQSGNTIYF. DNA for the CDR3: TGCGCCAGCAGCCCGGGGGGACAGTCCGGAAACACCATATATTTT.

This clone was detected once. This chain connects TRBV21-1 to TRBJ2-1; TRBD2, the table's D call, was not compared with the DNA. TRBV21-1 is shown as a pseudogene. The CDR3 runs to 18 residues. The CDR3 spells CASSKRLPASGTIDEQFF. The CDR3 region has the DNA TGTGCCAGCAGCAAAAGGCTCCCCGCCAGCGGGACGATTGATGAGCAGTTCTTC.

This chain connects TRBV4-3 to TRBJ2-3; 11 bases agree with TRBD2. Germline assignment: CDR1 LGHNA and CDR2 YSLEER. Trimming took 4 bases from V and 4 from J; bases not matched to a gene: 16. This CDR3 has 19 residues. CDR3 sequence: CASSPSRTSGRTHPDTQYF. The CDR3 coding sequence is TGCGCCAGCAGCCCATCCCGTACTAGCGGGAGAACCCACCCAGATACGCAGTATTTT.

V and J are TRBV10-1 and TRBJ2-3, with a possible D match to TRBD1 (5 bases). The CDR3 has 16 residues. The germline gives CDR1 WNHNN, CDR2 SYGVQD (reference sequence). Trimming took off 3 bases at V and 2 bases at J, with 15 bases between the two ends. Here the CDR3 reads CASSEWWGAFTDTQYF. CDR3 DNA: TGCGCCAGCAGTGAATGGTGGGGCGCCTTCACAGATACGCAGTATTTT.